Given below is one T cell receptor beta chain in context. Its antigen is currently unknown. This entry comes from a study of T cells in Graves' hyperthyroidism and ophthalmopathy. Patients with uncontrolled infections, other autoimmune diseases, pregnancy or lactation were excluded. Every diagnosis used clinical symptoms, serum thyroxine and TRAb, thyroid ultrasound and orbital computed tomography. More than 9.5 ml fresh peripheral blood yielded the PBMCs. Template material for amplifying TCR beta CDR3 regions consisted of RNA transcripts. The HTBI set primed first-round TCR CDR3 RT-PCR. From the multiplex PCR reads, TCRdb called clonotypes with MiXCR, one entry per CDR3 protein. The repertoire holds 550,000 to 850,000 distinct CDR3 sequences, with around 20% as singletons. From germline, CDR1 is SGHDT and CDR2 YYEEEE. V dropped 4 bases and J dropped 7 bases, with 15 bases sitting between them. This CDR3 comprises 14 residues.

Study-wide results and limits: Peripheral blood also featured most of the thyroid clonotypes expanded above 0.001.

The sample was blood. The chain uses TRBV5-6 and TRBJ2-1; D unresolved. This receptor was taken from a woman aged 45-60 years with Graves' hyperthyroidism that later progressed to Graves' ophthalmopathy. The CDR3 sequence: CASSPNRFGNEQFF. The DNA of the CDR3 is TGTGCCAGCAGCCCGAATCGATTCGGGAATGAGCAGTTCTTC.